A selection of T cell receptor beta chains follows, all from one sample in a study of OX40 agonist ivuxolimab in advanced cancers. Only in-frame clones appear in the TCRdb table, and some are missing; sequencing was by immunoSEQ multiplex PCR. The sample carries tens of thousands of clones, roughly 79% recorded once. The specimen comprised CD4+ or CD8+ T cells sorted from blood, sampled in a trial of the OX40 agonist ivuxolimab. These receptors originate from an adult with an advanced solid tumor such as melanoma, head and neck, liver or kidney cancer. CDR3s include the opening cysteine and the closing phenylalanine or tryptophan. The D gene is left open where the match is weak. Clone size, where shown, is once, few, many, or a class for clones that have expanded.

>NA|TRBJ1-2|TRBV7-2|NA
CASSPETRKYTF
TGTGCCAGCAGCCCCGAGACGAGAAAATACACCTTC
>NA|TRBJ1-2|TRBV30|NA
CAWKERGTALNYGYTF
TGTGCCTGGAAGGAGCGGGGAACGGCTCTTAACTATGGCTACACCTTC
>NA|TRBJ1-6|TRBV7-2|NA
CASSPYNSPLHF
TGTGCCAGCAGCCCCTATAATTCACCCCTCCACTTT
>NA|TRBJ2-1|TRBV10-2|NA
CASSESQRATLYNEQFF
TGCGCCAGCAGTGAGTCACAGAGGGCGACCCTATACAATGAGCAGTTCTTC
>NA|TRBJ1-5|TRBV10-1|few
CASSVGPGNQPQHF
TGCGCCAGCAGTGTAGGTCCTGGGAATCAGCCCCAGCATTTT
>TRBD2|TRBJ2-5|TRBV5-1|few
CASSLTSGIQETQYF
TGCGCCAGCAGCTTAACTAGCGGGATCCAAGAGACCCAGTACTTC
>TRBD2|TRBJ2-1|TRBV4-3|NA
CASSETSAFYNEQFF
TGCGCCAGCAGCGAGACTAGCGCCTTCTACAATGAGCAGTTCTTC
>NA|TRBJ2-7|TRBV9|NA
CASSVGQGRPYEQYF
TGTGCCAGCAGCGTAGGGCAGGGACGGCCCTACGAGCAGTACTTC
>NA|TRBJ2-7|TRBV7-2|NA
CASSVAGTQNAYEQYF
TGTGCCAGCAGCGTGGCCGGGACCCAGAACGCCTACGAGCAGTACTTC
>NA|TRBJ1-2|TRBV5-1|NA
CASSLGGDYYGYTF
TGCGCCAGCAGCTTGGGAGGGGATTACTATGGCTACACCTTC
>NA|TRBJ2-5|TRBV6-6|few
CASSLDVSPFRETQYF
TGTGCCAGCAGCCTCGACGTATCCCCCTTTCGAGAGACCCAGTACTTC
>NA|TRBJ2-5|TRBV6-6|NA
CASSYGQVDVGTQYF
TGTGCCAGCAGTTACGGGCAGGTCGATGTGGGGACCCAGTACTTC
>NA|TRBJ1-2|TRBV10-2|NA
CASSRENYGYTF
TGCGCCAGCAGTCGTGAGAACTATGGCTACACCTTC
>TRBD2|TRBJ2-3|TRBV5-4|NA
CASSLVGRGITDTQYF
TGTGCCAGCAGCTTGGTGGGGCGGGGGATCACAGATACGCAGTATTTT
>TRBD1|TRBJ1-2|TRBV10-3|NA
CAISSQGANYGYTF
TGTGCCATCAGTAGTCAGGGGGCCAACTATGGCTACACCTTC
>NA|TRBJ2-3|TRBV5-5|NA
CASSSSPFGTDTQYF
TGTGCCAGCAGCTCCAGCCCCTTCGGCACAGATACGCAGTATTTT
>NA|TRBJ2-5|TRBV19|NA
CASSIPPGTQYF
TGTGCCAGTAGTATCCCCCCGGGGACCCAGTACTTC
>TRBD1|TRBJ2-7|TRBV4-2|once
CASSFRTGNRWTYEQYF
TGTGCCAGCAGCTTCCGGACAGGAAACCGATGGACCTACGAGCAGTACTTC
>NA|TRBJ1-2|TRBV6-5|NA
CASSPTLYGYTF
TGTGCCAGCAGTCCCACTCTCTATGGCTACACCTTC
>TRBD2|TRBJ2-7|TRBV10-2|NA
CASKLAGGWVEQYF
TGCGCCAGCAAACTAGCGGGAGGTTGGGTCGAGCAGTACTTC
>NA|TRBJ1-2|TRBV5-6|once
CASSPRGIYGYTF
TGTGCCAGCAGTCCGAGGGGTATCTATGGCTACACCTTC
>NA|TRBJ1-1|TRBV9|NA
CASSVGSLNTEAFF
TGTGCCAGCAGCGTAGGGAGCTTAAACACTGAAGCTTTCTTT
>NA|TRBJ1-5|TRBV7-2|once
CASSLGGADNQPQHF
TGTGCCAGCAGCTTAGGGGGGGCCGATAATCAGCCCCAGCATTTT
>NA|TRBJ1-1|TRBV19|NA
CASSITRGLGNTEAFF
TGTGCCAGTAGTATAACACGGGGACTGGGGAACACTGAAGCTTTCTTT
>NA|TRBJ2-6|TRBV4-3|NA
CASSPALPGANVLTF
TGCGCCAGCAGCCCGGCATTGCCTGGGGCCAACGTCCTGACTTTC
>TRBD2|TRBJ2-1|TRBV28|NA
CASSVQLAGVSNEQFF
TGTGCCAGCAGTGTCCAACTAGCGGGAGTATCAAATGAGCAGTTCTTC
>TRBD1|TRBJ1-5|TRBV30|NA
CAWSRQGNQPQHF
TGTGCCTGGAGCCGACAGGGGAATCAGCCCCAGCATTTT
>NA|TRBJ1-4|TRBV4-1|once
CASSRLGTNEKLFF
TGCGCCAGCAGCCGTTTGGGGACTAATGAAAAACTGTTTTTT
>NA|TRBJ1-1|TRBV6-6|NA
CASKERGDAEAFF
TGTGCCAGCAAAGAAAGGGGGGACGCTGAAGCTTTCTTT
>NA|TRBJ2-1|TRBV27|NA
CASGATGGFGEQFF
TGTGCCAGCGGAGCAACCGGGGGATTTGGTGAGCAGTTCTTC
>TRBD1|TRBJ1-1|TRBV27|NA
CASRGTGTIANTEAFF
TGTGCCAGCAGGGGGACAGGGACAATCGCGAACACTGAAGCTTTCTTT
>TRBD2|TRBJ2-3|TRBV4-2|NA
CASSHGLAGATDTQYF
TGTGCCAGCAGCCACGGACTAGCGGGAGCCACAGATACGCAGTATTTT
>TRBD1|TRBJ2-7|TRBV25-1|few
CASSEWGTGSYEQYF
TGTGCCAGCAGTGAATGGGGGACAGGGTCCTACGAGCAGTACTTC
>TRBD1|TRBJ2-7|TRBV7-8|NA
CASSLVVGTEDNF
TGTGCCAGCAGCTTAGTCGTGGGGACAGAGGACAACTTC
>TRBD2|TRBJ2-3|TRBV30|NA
CAWSRLAGATDTQYF
TGTGCCTGGAGTAGACTAGCGGGCGCCACAGATACGCAGTATTTT
>TRBD1|TRBJ2-6|TRBV11-2|NA
CASSLPGQGAGANVLTF
TGTGCCAGCAGCCTCCCGGGACAGGGGGCTGGGGCCAACGTCCTGACTTTC
>NA|TRBJ2-7|TRBV2|NA
CASIRGTARYEQYF
TGTGCCAGCATTCGCGGCACGGCACGCTACGAGCAGTACTTC
>NA|TRBJ1-1|TRBV2|NA
CASSFYINTEAFF
TGTGCCAGCAGTTTTTATATTAACACTGAAGCTTTCTTT
>NA|TRBJ1-1|TRBV18|NA
CASSPNTGNTEAFF
TGTGCCAGCTCACCAAATACGGGGAACACTGAAGCTTTCTTT
>NA|TRBJ1-1|TRBV14|NA
CASSQVGENTEAFF
TGTGCCAGCAGCCAAGTTGGCGAGAACACTGAAGCTTTCTTT
>NA|TRBJ2-2|TRBV28|NA
CASPSTAQRAGELFF
TGTGCCAGCCCCAGCACAGCTCAACGCGCCGGGGAGCTGTTTTTT
>NA|TRBJ1-2|TRBV18|NA
CASSPQDSHPTF
TGTGCCAGCTCACCACAGGACAGCCACCCCACCTTC
>NA|TRBJ1-3|TRBV7-8|NA
CASSSGSGNTIYF
TGTGCCAGCAGCTCAGGATCTGGAAACACCATATATTTT
>NA|TRBJ2-7|TRBV28|NA
CASSLDRVTYEQYF
TGTGCCAGCAGTTTAGATAGGGTCACCTACGAGCAGTACTTC
>NA|TRBJ2-5|TRBV18|NA
CASSPGKGQETQYF
TGTGCCAGCTCACCGGGCAAGGGTCAAGAGACCCAGTACTTC
>NA|TRBJ2-7|TRBV5-8|NA
CASSLRGGGEQYF
TGTGCCAGCAGCTTGAGGGGGGGAGGCGAGCAGTACTTC
>NA|TRBJ2-3|TRBV5-8|NA
CASSLATARATDTQYF
TGTGCCAGCAGCTTGGCAACAGCCAGGGCCACAGATACGCAGTATTTT
>NA|TRBJ2-3|TRBV7-2|NA
CASSPGANTQYF
TGTGCCAGCAGCCCGGGAGCGAATACGCAGTATTTT
>NA|TRBJ1-1|TRBV6-1|NA
CASRRVQNTEAFF
TGTGCCAGCCGCAGGGTACAAAACACTGAAGCTTTCTTT
>TRBD1|TRBJ1-5|TRBV6-1|NA
CASRHRGGQPQHF
TGTGCCAGCAGGCACAGGGGCGGTCAGCCCCAGCATTTT
>TRBD1|TRBJ2-1|TRBV6-1|NA
CASSEDRGYNEQFF
TGTGCCAGCAGTGAGGACAGGGGCTACAATGAGCAGTTCTTC
>TRBD1|TRBJ1-5|TRBV19|NA
CASSITGGVNNQPQHF
TGTGCCAGTAGTATTACAGGGGGCGTGAACAATCAGCCCCAGCATTTT
>NA|TRBJ2-7|TRBV7-7|once
CASSLEQGPYEQYF
TGTGCCAGCAGCTTAGAACAGGGACCCTACGAGCAGTACTTC
>NA|TRBJ1-2|TRBV4-3|NA
CASSLTLGREMGGYTF
TGCGCCAGCAGCCTGACTTTAGGACGGGAGATGGGTGGCTACACCTTC
>TRBD1|TRBJ2-7|TRBV15|once
CATSRSFGQGEQYF
TGTGCCACCAGCAGATCCTTCGGACAGGGCGAGCAGTACTTC
>TRBD2|TRBJ2-2|TRBV4-3|NA
CASSHCGGLTNTGELFF
TGCGCCAGCAGCCACTGCGGGGGGCTCACGAACACCGGGGAGCTGTTTTTT
>TRBD2|TRBJ2-1|TRBV9|NA
CASSVGVSGGGGQFF
TGTGCCAGCAGCGTAGGGGTTAGCGGGGGAGGCGGGCAGTTCTTC